The T cell receptor beta chain described here comes from a study of shared clonotypes between healthy human individuals. Method: immunoSEQ multiplex PCR; TCRdb's copy keeps in-frame clones and lacks some. This table holds some 2.1 million clones, around 96% found once. Naivety among CD8 cells was defined by CD45RO negativity and positive CCR7 selection, thereby excluding terminally differentiated effector memory CD45RA+ cells. Germline CDR1 reads SGHNT; CDR2 reads YENEEA. The CDR3 extends over 13 amino acids. Trimming left V 3 bases short and J 7 bases short, with 10 bases between. The sample comprised naive CD8+ T cells sorted from blood. This receptor was identified in a man aged 18 to 29 in good health. This chain connects TRBV11-3 to TRBJ2-1; unclear D gene. CDR3 DNA sequence: TGTGCCAGCAGCTTGGGCCGGTTGAATGAGCAGTTCTTC. Its translation: CASSLGRLNEQFF.